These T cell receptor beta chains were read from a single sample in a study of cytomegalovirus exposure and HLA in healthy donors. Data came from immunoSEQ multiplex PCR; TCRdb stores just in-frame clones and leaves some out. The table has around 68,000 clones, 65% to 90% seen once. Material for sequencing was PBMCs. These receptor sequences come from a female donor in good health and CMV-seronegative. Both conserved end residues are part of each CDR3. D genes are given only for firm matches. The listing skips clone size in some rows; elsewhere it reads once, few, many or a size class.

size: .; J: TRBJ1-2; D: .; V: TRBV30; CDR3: CAWVTGLYGYTF; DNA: TGTGCCTGGGTGACAGGTCTCTATGGCTACACCTTC
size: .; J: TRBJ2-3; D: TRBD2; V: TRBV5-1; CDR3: CASSLATSPDTQYF; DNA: TGCGCCAGCAGCTTGGCGACTAGCCCAGATACGCAGTATTTT
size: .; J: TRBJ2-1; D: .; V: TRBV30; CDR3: CAWSVGAPEQFF; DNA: TGTGCCTGGAGTGTTGGGGCCCCTGAGCAGTTCTTC
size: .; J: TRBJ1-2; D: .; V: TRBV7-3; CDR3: CASSPQEHSGYTF; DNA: TGTGCCAGCAGCCCTCAAGAGCATAGTGGCTACACCTTC
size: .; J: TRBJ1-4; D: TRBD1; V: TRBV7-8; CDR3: CASRQRPQGAEEKLFF; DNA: TGTGCCAGCAGACAAAGACCACAGGGGGCGGAGGAAAAACTGTTTTTT
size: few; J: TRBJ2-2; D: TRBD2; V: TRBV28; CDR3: CASSLTSVGTGELFF; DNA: TGTGCCAGCAGTTTAACTAGCGTGGGAACCGGGGAGCTGTTTTTT
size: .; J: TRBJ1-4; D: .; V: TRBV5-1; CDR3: CASSLERVGANEKLFF; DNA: TGCGCCAGCAGCTTGGAGAGGGTGGGAGCTAATGAAAAACTGTTTTTT
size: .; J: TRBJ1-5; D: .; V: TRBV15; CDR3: CATSRDSGQPQHF; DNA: TGTGCCACCAGCAGAGACTCTGGCCAGCCCCAGCATTTT
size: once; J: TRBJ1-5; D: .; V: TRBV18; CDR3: CASSPVSLSNRPQHF; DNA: TGTGCCAGCTCACCGGTATCTTTGAGCAATCGGCCCCAGCATTTT
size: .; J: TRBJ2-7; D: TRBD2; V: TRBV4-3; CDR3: CASSPVAGVLPYEQYF; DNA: TGCGCCAGCAGCCCCGTAGCGGGAGTTCTCCCCTACGAGCAGTACTTC
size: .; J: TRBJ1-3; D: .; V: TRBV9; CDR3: CASSDHSGNTIYF; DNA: TGTGCCAGCAGCGATCACTCTGGAAACACCATATATTTT
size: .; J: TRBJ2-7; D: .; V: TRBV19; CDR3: CASSAGAGTYEQYF; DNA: TGTGCCAGTAGTGCAGGCGCGGGAACCTACGAGCAGTACTTC
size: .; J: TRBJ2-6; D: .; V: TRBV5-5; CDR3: CASSFLPSGANVLTF; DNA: TGTGCCAGCAGCTTCCTTCCCTCTGGGGCCAACGTCCTGACTTTC
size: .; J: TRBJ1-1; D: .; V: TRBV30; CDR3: CAWSRTENTEAFF; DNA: TGTGCCTGGAGCCGGACAGAGAACACTGAAGCTTTCTTT
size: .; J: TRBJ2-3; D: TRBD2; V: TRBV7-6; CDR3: CASSLASPAGGRVDTQYF; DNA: TGTGCCAGCAGCTTAGCGTCGCCAGCGGGGGGCCGGGTGGATACGCAGTATTTT
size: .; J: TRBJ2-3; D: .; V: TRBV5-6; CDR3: CASRQKDRGSYKDTQYF; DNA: TGTGCCAGCAGGCAGAAGGATCGGGGGAGTTATAAAGATACGCAGTATTTT
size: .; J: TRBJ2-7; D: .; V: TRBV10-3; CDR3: CAISERGGQGAYEQYF; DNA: TGTGCCATCAGTGAGCGGGGGGGGCAGGGGGCCTACGAGCAGTACTTC
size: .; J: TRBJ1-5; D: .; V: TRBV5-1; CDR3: CASSLGAGRNQPQHF; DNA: TGCGCCAGCAGCTTGGGGGCAGGGCGCAATCAGCCCCAGCATTTT
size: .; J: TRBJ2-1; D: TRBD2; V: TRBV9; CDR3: CASSAGGGLIKHEQFF; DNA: TGTGCCAGCAGCGCCGGGGGGGGTTTAATTAAGCATGAGCAGTTCTTC
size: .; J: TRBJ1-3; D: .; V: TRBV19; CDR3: CASSTGHASGNTIYF; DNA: TGTGCCAGTAGTACTGGACATGCTTCTGGAAACACCATATATTTT
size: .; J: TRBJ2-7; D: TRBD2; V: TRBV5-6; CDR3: CASSLGGLEYF; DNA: TGTGCCAGCAGCTTGGGGGGACTAGAATACTTC
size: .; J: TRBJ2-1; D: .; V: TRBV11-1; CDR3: CASRSGLSSYNEQFF; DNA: TGTGCCAGCAGGTCCGGGTTAAGCTCCTACAATGAGCAGTTCTTC
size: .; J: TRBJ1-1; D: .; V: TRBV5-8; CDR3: CASPRSAEAFF; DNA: TGTGCCAGCCCAAGGAGCGCTGAAGCTTTCTTT
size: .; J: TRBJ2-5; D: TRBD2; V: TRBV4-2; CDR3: CASSSQRGGQETQYF; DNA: TGTGCCAGCAGCTCCCAGCGGGGGGGCCAAGAGACCCAGTACTTC
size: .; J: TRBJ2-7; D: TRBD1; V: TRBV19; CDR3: CASAPGQASYEQYF; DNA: TGTGCCAGTGCCCCGGGACAGGCCTCCTACGAGCAGTACTTC
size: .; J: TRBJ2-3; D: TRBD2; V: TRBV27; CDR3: CASRPIAGALGTQYF; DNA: TGTGCCAGCAGGCCTATAGCGGGCGCTTTAGGTACGCAGTATTTT
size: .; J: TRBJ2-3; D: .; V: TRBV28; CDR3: CASSPGTVNTDTQYF; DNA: TGTGCCAGCAGCCCAGGGACTGTGAACACAGATACGCAGTATTTT
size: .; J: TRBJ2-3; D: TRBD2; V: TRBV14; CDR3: CASSQDTLAGVSDTQYF; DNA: TGTGCCAGCAGCCAAGATACTCTAGCGGGAGTATCAGATACGCAGTATTTT
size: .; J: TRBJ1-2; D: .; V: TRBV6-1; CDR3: CASSEQYNYGYTF; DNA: TGTGCCAGCAGTGAACAGTATAACTATGGCTACACCTTC
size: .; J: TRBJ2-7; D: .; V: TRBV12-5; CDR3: CASGLSQSYEQYF; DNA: TGTGCTAGTGGTTTGAGTCAGTCCTACGAGCAGTACTTC
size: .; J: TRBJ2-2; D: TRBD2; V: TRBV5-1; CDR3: CASKAGAGYGTGELFF; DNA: TGCGCCAGCAAAGCGGGGGCTGGGTACGGCACCGGGGAGCTGTTTTTT
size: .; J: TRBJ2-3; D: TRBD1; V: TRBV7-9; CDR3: CASTQDRLWTDTQYF; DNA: TGTGCCAGCACCCAGGACAGGTTGTGGACAGATACGCAGTATTTT
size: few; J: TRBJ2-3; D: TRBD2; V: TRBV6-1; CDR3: CASSGNPSGGHTDTQYF; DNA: TGTGCCAGCAGTGGAAACCCTAGCGGGGGGCACACAGATACGCAGTATTTT
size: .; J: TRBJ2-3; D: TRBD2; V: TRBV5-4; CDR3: CATPLELAGGGTDTQYF; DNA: TGTGCCACCCCCTTGGAACTAGCGGGGGGAGGCACAGATACGCAGTATTTT
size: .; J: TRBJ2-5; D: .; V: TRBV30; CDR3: CAWSNGETQYF; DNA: TGTGCCTGGAGTAACGGAGAGACCCAGTACTTC
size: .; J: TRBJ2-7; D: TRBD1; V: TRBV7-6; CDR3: CASSPPGQVDQYF; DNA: TGTGCCAGCAGCCCCCCGGGACAGGTTGATCAGTACTTC
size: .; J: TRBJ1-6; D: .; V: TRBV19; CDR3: CASSWSSYNSPLHF; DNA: TGTGCCAGTAGTTGGAGCTCCTATAATTCACCCCTCCACTTT
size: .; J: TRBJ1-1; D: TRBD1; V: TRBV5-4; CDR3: CASSLGAPGQGMGTEAFF; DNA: TGTGCCAGCAGCTTGGGGGCGCCGGGACAGGGGATGGGCACTGAAGCTTTCTTT
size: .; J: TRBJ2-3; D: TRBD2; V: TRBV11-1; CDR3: CASSPGLAGLTDTQYF; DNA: TGTGCCAGCAGCCCAGGACTAGCGGGCCTCACAGATACGCAGTATTTT
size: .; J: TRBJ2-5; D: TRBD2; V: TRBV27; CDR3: CASSLKAGGSEETQYF; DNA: TGTGCCAGCAGTCTAAAAGCGGGAGGGAGTGAAGAGACCCAGTACTTC
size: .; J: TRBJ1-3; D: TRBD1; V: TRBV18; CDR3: CASKGQERGNTIYF; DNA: TGTGCCAGCAAGGGACAGGAACGTGGAAACACCATATATTTT
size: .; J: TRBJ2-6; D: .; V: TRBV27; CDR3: CASSPYSGGANVLTF; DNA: TGTGCCAGCAGTCCATACTCCGGGGGGGCCAACGTCCTGACTTTC
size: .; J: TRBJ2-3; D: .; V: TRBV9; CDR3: CASSAPGSRLGYTDTQYF; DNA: TGTGCCAGCAGCGCCCCGGGATCAAGATTAGGTTACACAGATACGCAGTATTTT
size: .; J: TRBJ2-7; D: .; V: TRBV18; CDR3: CASSLTRGEFTQYF; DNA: TGTGCCAGCTCCCTCACCCGGGGAGAGTTCACCCAGTACTTC
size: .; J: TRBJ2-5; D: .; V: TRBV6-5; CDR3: CASSYSTEQYF; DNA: TGTGCCAGCAGTTACTCGACGGAGCAGTACTTC
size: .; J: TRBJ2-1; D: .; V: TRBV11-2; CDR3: CASSLDRNNEQFF; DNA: TGTGCCAGCAGCTTAGATCGTAACAATGAGCAGTTCTTC
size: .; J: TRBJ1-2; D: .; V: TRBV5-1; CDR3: CASSLGTGPGYTF; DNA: TGCGCCAGCAGCTTGGGTACAGGGCCTGGCTACACCTTC
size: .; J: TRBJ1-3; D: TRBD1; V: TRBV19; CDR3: CASSTTGTRNTIYF; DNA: TGTGCCAGTAGTACGACAGGGACCCGAAACACCATATATTTT
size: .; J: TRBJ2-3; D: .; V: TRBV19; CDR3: CASSFLAGADTQYF; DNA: TGTGCCAGTAGCTTCTTGGCAGGGGCAGATACGCAGTATTTT
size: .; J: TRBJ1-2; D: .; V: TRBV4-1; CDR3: CASSPGKGLEANYGYTF; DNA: TGCGCCAGCAGCCCTGGTAAGGGTCTGGAGGCGAACTATGGCTACACCTTC
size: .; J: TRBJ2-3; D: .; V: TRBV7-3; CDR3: CASSLTTGNPDTQYF; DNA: TGTGCCAGCAGCTTAACTACCGGGAACCCAGATACGCAGTATTTT
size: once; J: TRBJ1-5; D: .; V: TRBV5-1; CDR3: CASSLDSPVAQPQHF; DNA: TGCGCCAGCAGCTTGGATAGCCCTGTGGCGCAGCCCCAGCATTTT
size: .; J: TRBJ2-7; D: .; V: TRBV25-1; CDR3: CASSETTASEQYF; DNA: TGTGCCAGCAGTGAAACGACTGCCTCCGAGCAGTACTTC
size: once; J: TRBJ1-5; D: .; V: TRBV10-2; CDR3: CASRDGHSNQPQHF; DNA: TGCGCCAGCAGGGACGGACATAGCAATCAGCCCCAGCATTTT
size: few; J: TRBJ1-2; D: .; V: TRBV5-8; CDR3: CASSRYLYTF; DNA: TGTGCCAGCAGCCGGTACCTCTACACCTTC
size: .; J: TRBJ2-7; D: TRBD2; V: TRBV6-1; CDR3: CASTEIAGGPYEQYF; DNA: TGTGCCAGCACCGAGATAGCGGGGGGGCCCTACGAGCAGTACTTC
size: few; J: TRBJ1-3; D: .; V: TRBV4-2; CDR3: CASSQDVARGGNTIYF; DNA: TGTGCCAGCAGCCAAGACGTCGCCAGGGGAGGAAACACCATATATTTT
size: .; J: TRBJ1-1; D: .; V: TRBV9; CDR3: CASSVGGLGSTEAFF; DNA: TGTGCCAGCAGCGTAGGGGGCTTGGGAAGCACTGAAGCTTTCTTT
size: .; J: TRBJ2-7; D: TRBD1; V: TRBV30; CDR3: CAWSLGTGLSEQYF; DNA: TGTGCCTGGAGTCTGGGGACAGGTCTTTCCGAGCAGTACTTC